This T cell receptor beta chain appears in the sequencing data of a study of cytomegalovirus exposure and HLA in healthy donors. The overall study: Early released data had 80 million or so unique TCRs, all coming from HLA-typed donors.

The table lists this clone with a few counts. From germline, CDR1 is SGHNT and CDR2 YYREEE (reference sequence). The CDR3 contains 14 residues. Losses at the gene ends were 4 bases for V and 5 bases for J; bases not matched to a gene: 7. Both 60 Vbeta primers and 13 Jbeta primers went into the PCR. Sequenced by immunoSEQ multiplex PCR; TCRdb stores in-frame clones only, minus some. The table lists 75,000 to 100,000 clones, roughly two thirds of them singletons. The origin of this receptor is a female donor in good health and CMV-seronegative. The chain recombines TRBV5-4 with TRBJ2-7; TRBD1 agrees at 9 bases. Sequencing was performed on PBMCs. The CDR3 loop reads CASSPGTGLNEQYF. The CDR3, as DNA: TGTGCCAGCAGCCCCGGGACAGGGCTCAACGAGCAGTACTTC.